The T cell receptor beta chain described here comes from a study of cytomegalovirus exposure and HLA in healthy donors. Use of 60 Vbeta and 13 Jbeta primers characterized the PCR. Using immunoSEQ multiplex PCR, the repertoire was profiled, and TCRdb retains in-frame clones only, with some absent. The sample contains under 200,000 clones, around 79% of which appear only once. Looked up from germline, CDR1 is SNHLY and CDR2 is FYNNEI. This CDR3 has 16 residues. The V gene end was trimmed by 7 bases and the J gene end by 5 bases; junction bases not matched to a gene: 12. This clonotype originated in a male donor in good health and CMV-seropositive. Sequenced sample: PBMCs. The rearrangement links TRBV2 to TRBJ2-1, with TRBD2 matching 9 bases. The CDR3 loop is CASTRNGLAGNNEQFF. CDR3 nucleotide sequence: TGTGCCAGCACTCGTAACGGGCTAGCGGGGAACAATGAGCAGTTCTTC. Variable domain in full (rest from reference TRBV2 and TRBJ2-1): EPEVTQTPSHQVTQMGQEVILRCVPISNHLYFYWYRQILGQKVEFLVSFYNNEISEKSEIFDDQFSVERPDGSNFTLKIRSTKLEDSAMYFCASTRNGLAGNNEQFFGPGTRLTVL.